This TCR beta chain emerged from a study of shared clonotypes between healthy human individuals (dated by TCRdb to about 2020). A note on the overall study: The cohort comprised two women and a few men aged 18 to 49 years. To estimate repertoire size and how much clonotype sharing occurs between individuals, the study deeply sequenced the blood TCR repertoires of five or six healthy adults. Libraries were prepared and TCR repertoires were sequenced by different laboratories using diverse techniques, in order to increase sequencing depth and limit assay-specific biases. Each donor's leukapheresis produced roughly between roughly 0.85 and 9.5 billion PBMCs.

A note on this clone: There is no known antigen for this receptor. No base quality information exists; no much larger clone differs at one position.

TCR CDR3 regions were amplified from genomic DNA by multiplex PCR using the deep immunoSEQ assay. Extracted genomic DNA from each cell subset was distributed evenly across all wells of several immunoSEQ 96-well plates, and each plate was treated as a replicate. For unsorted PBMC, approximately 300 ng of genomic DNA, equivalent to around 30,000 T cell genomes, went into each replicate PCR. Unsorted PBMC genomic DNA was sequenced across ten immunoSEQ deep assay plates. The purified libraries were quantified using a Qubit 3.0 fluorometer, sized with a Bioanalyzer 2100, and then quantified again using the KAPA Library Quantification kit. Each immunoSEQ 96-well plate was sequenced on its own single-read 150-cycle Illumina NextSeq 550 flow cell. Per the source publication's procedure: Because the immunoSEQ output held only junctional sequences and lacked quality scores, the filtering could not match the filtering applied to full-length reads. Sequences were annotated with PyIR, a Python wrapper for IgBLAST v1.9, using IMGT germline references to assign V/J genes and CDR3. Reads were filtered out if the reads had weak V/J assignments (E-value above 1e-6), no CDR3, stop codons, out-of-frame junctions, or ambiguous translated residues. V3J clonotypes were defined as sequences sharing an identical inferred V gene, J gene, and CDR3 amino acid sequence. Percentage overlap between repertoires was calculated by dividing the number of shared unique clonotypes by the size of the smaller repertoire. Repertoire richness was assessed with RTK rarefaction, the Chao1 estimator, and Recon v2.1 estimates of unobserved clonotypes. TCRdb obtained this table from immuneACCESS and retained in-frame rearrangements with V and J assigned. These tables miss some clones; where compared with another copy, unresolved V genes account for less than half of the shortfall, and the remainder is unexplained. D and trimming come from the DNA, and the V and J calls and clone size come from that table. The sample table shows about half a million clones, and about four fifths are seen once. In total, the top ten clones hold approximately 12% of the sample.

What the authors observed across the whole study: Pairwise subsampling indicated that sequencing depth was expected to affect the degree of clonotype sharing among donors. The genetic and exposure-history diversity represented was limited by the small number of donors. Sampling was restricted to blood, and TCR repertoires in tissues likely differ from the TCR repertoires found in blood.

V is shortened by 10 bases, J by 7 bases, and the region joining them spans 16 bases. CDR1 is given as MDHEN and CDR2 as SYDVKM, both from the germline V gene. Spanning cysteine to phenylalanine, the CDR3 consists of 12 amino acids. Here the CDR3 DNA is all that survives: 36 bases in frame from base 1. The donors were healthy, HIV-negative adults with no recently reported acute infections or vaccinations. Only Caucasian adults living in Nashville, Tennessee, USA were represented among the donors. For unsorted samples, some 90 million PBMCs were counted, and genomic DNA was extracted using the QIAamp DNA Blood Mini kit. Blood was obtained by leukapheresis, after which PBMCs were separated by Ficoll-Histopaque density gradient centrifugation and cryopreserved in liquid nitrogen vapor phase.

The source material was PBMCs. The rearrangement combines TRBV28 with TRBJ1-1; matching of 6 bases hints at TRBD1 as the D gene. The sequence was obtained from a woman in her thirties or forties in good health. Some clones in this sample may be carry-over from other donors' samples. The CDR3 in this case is CATTLDRIEAFF. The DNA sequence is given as TGTGCCACCACCCTTGACAGGATTGAAGCTTTCTTT.